Here is one T cell receptor beta chain with its context. This specimen belongs to a study of cytomegalovirus exposure and HLA in healthy donors. Some clones are missing from TCRdb's copy, which holds only in-frame ones; the method was immunoSEQ multiplex PCR. The data hold some 150,000 clones, with 85% to 90% observed a single time. The germline V gene has CDR1 SNHLY and CDR2 FYNNEI. The ends lost 9 bases at V and 0 bases at J; junction bases unmatched: 6. The CDR3 has 16 amino acids. Input material: PBMCs. The TCR sequence derives from a woman in her twenties or thirties in good health and CMV-seronegative. The rearrangement links TRBV2 to TRBJ2-2; the match to TRBD2 covers 11 bases. Here the CDR3 reads CARGGTSGPNTGELFF. DNA of the CDR3: TGTGCCAGAGGTGGGACTAGCGGACCGAACACCGGGGAGCTGTTTTTT.